This TCR beta chain derives from a study of blood T cell repertoires in COVID-19. Study details: Samples representing acute and convalescent COVID-19 were sourced from the United States, Italy and Spain.

Authors' methods: The authors estimated nucleated cell counts from reference gene primer amplification. Clones were read by immunoSEQ multiplex PCR, and TCRdb kept only the in-frame ones, dropping some. The DNA gave D and trimming, while V, J and clone size come from that table. The table records 250,000 to 300,000 clones, 70% to 90% of them present only once. Seattle cases were enrolled at active infection and followed longitudinally. The receptor was isolated from a woman aged 45-65 years with COVID-19, enrolled during active disease. The material sequenced was peripheral blood.

The CDR3 DNA follows: TGTGCCAGCAGTTCCATTGGGACAGGGGTCTACGAGCAGTACTTC. It specifies CASSSIGTGVYEQYF. V is TRBV7-8 and J is TRBJ2-7, with 10 bases lining up with TRBD1. This CDR3 has 15 amino acids. Germline V lookup: CDR1 SGHVS, CDR2 FQNEAQ. The ends lost 6 bases at V and 3 bases at J; junction bases unmatched: 8. The variable domain in full, with the rest retrieved from reference TRBV7-8 and TRBJ2-7, is GAGVSQSPRYKVAKRGQDVALRCDPISGHVSLFWYQQALGQGPEFLTYFQNEAQLDKSGLPSDRFFAERPEGSVSTLKIQRTQQEDSAVYLCASSSIGTGVYEQYFGPGTRLTVT.